The 30 T cell receptor beta chains given below trace back to one sample, sequenced in a study of shared clonotypes between healthy human individuals. This table comes from immunoSEQ multiplex PCR, and its TCRdb copy is limited to in-frame clones, with some not included. The sample consists of approximately 1,500,000 clones, nearly 99% of them appearing once. Sequenced sample: naive CD4+ T cells sorted from blood. The subset denotes: CD45RA+ positively selected. Receptors were obtained from a man aged 25 to 40 in good health.

For this clone: At the DNA level, this CDR3 is encoded by other sequences in the same sample as well. The chain joins TRBV5-1 to TRBJ2-3; 9 nucleotides match TRBD2. This CDR3 is 16 amino acids long. CDR1 SGHRS and CDR2 YFSETQ come from the germline V gene. With V trimmed by 2 bases and J by 1 base, 5 bases remained unmatched. CDR3 nucleotides: TGCGCCAGCAGCTTTTTAGCGGGAGAAGGCACAGATACGCAGTATTTT. It specifies CASSFLAGEGTDTQYF.

The CDR3 DNA is TGCAGCGCCTCGACAGGAAACACCATATATTTT. Translation: CSASTGNTIYF. This chain links TRBV29-1 with TRBJ1-3; D is uncertain. In germline, CDR1 is SQVTM, CDR2 ANQGSEA. CDR3 size: 11 residues. Trimming cost V 7 bases and J 4 bases, with 8 bases left between them.

Note on this clone: Other DNA sequences of this sample code for an identical CDR3. J is TRBJ1-3 and V is TRBV7-2, with no clear D. The CDR3 loop spans 12 amino acids. Per germline, CDR1 SGHTA and CDR2 FQGNSA. Trimming left V 4 bases short and J 4 bases short, with 5 bases between. The CDR3, as DNA: TGTGCCAGCAGCTCCCTGGGAAACACCATATATTTT. Protein: CASSSLGNTIYF.

The chain carries TRBV5-1 and TRBJ2-6; a possible D gene is TRBD2 (6 bases). The CDR3 runs 18 residues. The V gene lost 2 bases and the J gene lost 0 bases, with 15 bases spanning the gap. Per germline, CDR1 SGHRS and CDR2 YFSETQ. CDR3 in amino acids: CASSFWGMEGSGANVLTF. The CDR3 DNA reads TGCGCCAGCAGCTTTTGGGGCATGGAGGGCTCTGGGGCCAACGTCCTGACTTTC.

This chain links TRBV19 with TRBJ2-1; 9 bases are a match to TRBD1. The length of the CDR3 is 18 residues. Germline V CDR1 and CDR2: LNHDA, SQIVND (reference sequence). V was pared by 0 bases and J by 6 bases, with 12 bases of the junction left unmatched. CDR3 DNA: TGTGCCAGTAGTATAGATCCCCCCGGGACAGGGACTCTCAATGAGCAGTTCTTC. Translated, it gives CASSIDPPGTGTLNEQFF.

The chain uses TRBV6-5 and TRBJ2-7; D is unresolved. The CDR3 is 16 amino acids. Trimming removed 0 bases at V and 2 bases at J, with 14 bases between. Germline V lookup: CDR1 MNHEY, CDR2 SVGAGI. The CDR3 DNA sequence: TGTGCCAGCAGTTACTCGGGTGACCGAGCGACCTACGAGCAGTACTTC. It specifies CASSYSGDRATYEQYF.

The J gene is TRBJ2-3, the V gene TRBV9; 7 bases map to TRBD2. Unmatched junction bases numbered 27, after V lost 3 bases and J lost 2 bases. The CDR3 loop spans 22 amino acids. Germline CDR1 SGDLS, CDR2 YYNGEE. In DNA form, the CDR3 reads TGTGCCAGCAGCGCCACACCCGGACCGGCGGGAGTCGTTTTACGCGACACAGATACGCAGTATTTT. Encoded protein: CASSATPGPAGVVLRDTDTQYF.

The CDR3 bases are TGTGCCAGCAACTACGGGGCCTTACGAGAGACCCAGTACTTC. Its protein is CASNYGALRETQYF. The V and J genes are TRBV7-2 and TRBJ2-5, with D possibly called TRBD1 or TRBD2 (5 bases each). Germline V gene lookup returns CDR1 SGHTA and CDR2 FQGNSA. The CDR3 totals 14 residues. The V end lost 7 bases, the J end lost 4 bases, and 16 bases lay between the germline ends.

This clone was found once. This chain connects TRBV5-5 to TRBJ2-7, with D possibly being TRBD2 (6 bases). CDR3 length equals 15 residues. Germline V gene sequence: CDR1 SGHKS, CDR2 YYEKEE (reference sequence). Deletions cut 4 bases from V and 3 bases from J, with 17 bases between. The CDR3 nucleotides read TGTGCCAGCAGCACATCCCTCTGGGGGGACTACGAGCAGTACTTC. Its protein product is CASSTSLWGDYEQYF. Full variable domain (rest looked up from reference TRBV5-5 and TRBJ2-7): DAGVTQSPTHLIKTRGQQVTLRCSPISGHKSVSWYQQVLGQGPQFIFQYYEKEERGRGNFPDRFSARQFPNYSSELNVNALLLGDSALYLCASSTSLWGDYEQYFGPGTRLTVT.

This rearrangement joins TRBV11-3 to TRBJ2-5; 11 bases line up with TRBD2. The end of the DNA fits TRBJ2-7 better, so the J call may be wrong. Germline assignment: CDR1 SGHNT and CDR2 YENEEA. This CDR3 is 15 amino acids long. The CDR3 DNA follows: TGTGCCAGCAGCTTTGGGACTAGCGGCTCCTACGAGCAGTACTTC. Its translation is CASSFGTSGSYEQYF.

V gene TRBV6-6 combines with J gene TRBJ1-3; maybe TRBD1 (5 bases). The germline V gene has CDR1 MNHNY and CDR2 SVGAGI (reference sequence). The CDR3 contains 12 residues. V was trimmed by 0 bases and J by 8 bases, leaving 5 bases between them. This chain's CDR3 is CASSYSGHTIYF. The CDR3 coding sequence is TGTGCCAGCAGTTACTCGGGACACACCATATATTTT.

The V gene is TRBV11-3, the J gene TRBJ2-5; possibly TRBD1 for D (6 bases). This CDR3 spans 14 amino acids. Trimming pared 5 bases from V and 5 bases from J, leaving 15 bases between. Germline V gene data show CDR1 as SGHNT and CDR2 as YENEEA. CDR3 coding DNA: TGTGCCAGCAGCCCGAATACAGGGTTGGAGACCCAGTACTTC. The encoded protein is CASSPNTGLETQYF.

The gene calls are TRBV27 and TRBJ1-1; D is unclear. The germline V gene has CDR1 MNHEY and CDR2 SMNVEV (reference sequence). The CDR3 contains 13 residues. V was cut by 4 bases and J by 7 bases, with 13 bases left in between. CDR3 in DNA: TGTGCCAGCAGTTCTGGTTGGCGGGGTGAAGCTTTCTTT. Translated: CASSSGWRGEAFF.

The rearrangement links TRBV7-2 to TRBJ2-1, with TRBD1 as a possible D gene (6 bases). The CDR3 totals 17 residues. V was clipped by 4 bases and J by 0 bases, with 16 bases between them. CDR1 is SGHTA and CDR2 is FQGNSA in the germline V gene. CDR3 amino acids: CASSSPGQPISYNEQFF. As DNA, the CDR3 is TGTGCCAGCAGCTCCCCGGGACAACCGATCTCCTACAATGAGCAGTTCTTC.

The CDR3 bases are TGTGCCAGCAGCGCCGTCCAAGCGGGGGGCACCTTGACAGATACGCAGTATTTT. Translated: CASSAVQAGGTLTDTQYF. The chain couples TRBV9 to TRBJ2-3, with 9 bases that match TRBD2. The CDR3 runs 18 residues. The ends lost 3 bases at V and 3 bases at J; junction bases unmatched: 14. Germline lookup yields CDR1 SGDLS and CDR2 YYNGEE.

This clone appeared a single time. The J gene is TRBJ2-1, the V gene TRBV6-5; D uncertain. V was trimmed by 2 bases and J by 5 bases, leaving 7 bases between them. Germline assignment: CDR1 MNHEY and CDR2 SVGAGI. This CDR3 has 13 amino acids. The CDR3 DNA sequence: TGTGCCAGCAGTTACGGGCCGAACAATGAGCAGTTCTTC. Translated, it gives CASSYGPNNEQFF.

This clone was picked up one time. Other DNA sequences from this sample encode an identical CDR3 as well. The chain joins TRBV20-1 to TRBJ2-3; D is unresolved. This CDR3 region has 10 residues. The germline V and J ends were trimmed by 6 bases and 2 bases, with 3 bases remaining between them. The germline V gene encodes CDR1 DFQATT and CDR2 SNEGSKA (reference sequence). CDR3 residues: CSAATDTQYF. DNA for the CDR3: TGCAGTGCCGCCACAGATACGCAGTATTTT.

This chain joins TRBV5-8 and TRBJ2-1, with TRBD2 as a possible D gene (5 bases). Germline values: CDR1 SGHTS, CDR2 YDEGEE. CDR3 length equals 15 residues. The V end lost 4 bases, the J end lost 5 bases, and 16 bases lay between the germline ends. In DNA, the CDR3 is TGTGCCAGCAGCCTGGACTCCCCCAGAGACAATGAGCAGTTCTTC. Residues: CASSLDSPRDNEQFF.

The rearrangement links TRBV15 to TRBJ1-5; D is unresolved. Trimming pared 0 bases from V and 0 bases from J, leaving 6 bases between. From germline, CDR1 is LNHNV and CDR2 YYDKDF (reference sequence). The CDR3 has 15 amino acids. The chain's CDR3 is CATSRDTFSNQPQHF. The CDR3 bases are TGTGCCACCAGCAGAGATACATTTAGCAATCAGCCCCAGCATTTT.

The V call is TRBV6-1, the J call TRBJ2-5; 16 positions match TRBD2. This CDR3 comprises 18 residues. The germline gives CDR1 MNHNS, CDR2 SASEGT. V shed 4 bases, J shed 1 base, and the junction held 6 bases outside the gene matches. CDR3 in amino acids: CASSAGTSGRGGQETQYF. CDR3 nucleotide sequence: TGTGCCAGCAGTGCCGGGACTAGCGGGAGGGGTGGCCAAGAGACCCAGTACTTC.

The chain carries TRBV4-3 and TRBJ2-5, with 12 bases lining up with TRBD2. Per germline, CDR1 LGHNA and CDR2 YSLEER. V lost 4 bases, J lost 4 bases, and 16 bases stayed unmatched. The CDR3 length is 19 residues. In nucleotides, the CDR3 is TGCGCCAGCAGCCCAGGGCGCGGACTAGCGGGGCATACTGGAGAGACCCAGTACTTC. This gives the protein CASSPGRGLAGHTGETQYF.

The CDR3 nucleotides read TGTGCCAGCGGCCTCGGCACCGGGGAGCTGTTTTTT. This translates into CASGLGTGELFF. V usage is TRBV28 and J usage is TRBJ2-2, with D uncertain. V was cut by 8 bases and J by 4 bases, with 8 bases left in between. This CDR3 has 12 amino acids. Per the germline V gene, CDR1 is MDHEN and CDR2 is SYDVKM.

The V gene is TRBV7-2, the J gene TRBJ1-1; 8 bases line up with TRBD1. With V trimmed by 8 bases and J by 3 bases, 11 bases remained unmatched. The CDR3 is 15 residues long. Germline CDR1 SGHTA, CDR2 FQGNSA. The CDR3 loop reads CASSIRQGADTEAFF. CDR3 nucleotides: TGTGCCAGCTCCATTCGGCAGGGGGCCGACACTGAAGCTTTCTTT.

The gene calls are TRBV20-1 and TRBJ2-4; the D is unclear. Trimming took off 3 bases at V and 7 bases at J, with 7 bases between the two ends. The length of the CDR3 is 11 residues. Germline values: CDR1 DFQATT, CDR2 SNEGSKA (reference sequence). The chain's CDR3 is CSASHPNIQYF. In DNA, the CDR3 is TGCAGTGCTAGTCATCCGAACATTCAGTACTTC.

This rearrangement joins TRBV6-1 to TRBJ2-7, with 7 bases aligning to TRBD1. The germline V gene encodes CDR1 MNHNS and CDR2 SASEGT. V lost 1 base and J lost 3; bases outside the gene matches: 3. The CDR3 spans 14 residues. The CDR3 nucleotides read TGTGCCAGCAGTGAAGGCTACAGGGGCTACGAGCAGTACTTC. Its translation: CASSEGYRGYEQYF.

The chain links TRBV7-8 to TRBJ1-1; perhaps TRBD1 as D (6 bases). V shed 2 bases and J shed 4 bases, with 8 bases lying between them. Looked up from germline, CDR1 is SGHVS and CDR2 is FQNEAQ. The CDR3 sequence is 13 residues long. The CDR3 sequence: CASSLRGATEAFF. CDR3 DNA sequence: TGTGCCAGCAGCTTACGGGGGGCCACTGAAGCTTTCTTT.

V and J are TRBV27 and TRBJ1-2; D not resolved. Trimming shortened V by 2 bases and J by 0 bases, and 13 bases separated the two germline ends. The CDR3 length is 16 residues. Germline assignment: CDR1 MNHEY and CDR2 SMNVEV (reference sequence). CDR3 bases: TGTGCCAGCAGTTTAGCGGCGGGTGCGACTAACTATGGCTACACCTTC. Its protein product is CASSLAAGATNYGYTF.

The genes are TRBV7-9 and TRBJ2-6; possible D gene TRBD1, 6 bases. V was pared by 5 bases and J by 0 bases, with 14 bases between. This CDR3 comprises 17 residues. Germline V gives CDR1 SEHNR, CDR2 FQNEAQ (reference sequence). This CDR3 reads CASSHRAFVSGANVLTF. The CDR3 DNA follows: TGTGCCAGCAGCCACAGGGCGTTCGTCTCTGGGGCCAACGTCCTGACTTTC.

The sample holds one count of this clone. The J gene is TRBJ1-5, the V gene TRBV30, with a tentative D call TRBD1 (6 bases). The CDR3 extends over 13 amino acids. CDR1 is GTSNPN, CDR2 SVGIG, per germline (reference sequence). Trimming took 4 bases from V and 4 from J, leaving 11 bases between them. This CDR3 is CAWTDSVNQPQHF. DNA of the CDR3: TGTGCCTGGACGGACAGCGTAAATCAGCCCCAGCATTTT.

The V call is TRBV9, the J call TRBJ2-7; D is uncertain. Germline values: CDR1 SGDLS, CDR2 YYNGEE. The CDR3 has 12 residues. V was trimmed by 3 bases and J by 1 base, leaving 5 bases between them. In DNA form, the CDR3 reads TGTGCCAGCAGCGCCGGGTCCTACGAGCAGTACTTC. It translates to CASSAGSYEQYF.